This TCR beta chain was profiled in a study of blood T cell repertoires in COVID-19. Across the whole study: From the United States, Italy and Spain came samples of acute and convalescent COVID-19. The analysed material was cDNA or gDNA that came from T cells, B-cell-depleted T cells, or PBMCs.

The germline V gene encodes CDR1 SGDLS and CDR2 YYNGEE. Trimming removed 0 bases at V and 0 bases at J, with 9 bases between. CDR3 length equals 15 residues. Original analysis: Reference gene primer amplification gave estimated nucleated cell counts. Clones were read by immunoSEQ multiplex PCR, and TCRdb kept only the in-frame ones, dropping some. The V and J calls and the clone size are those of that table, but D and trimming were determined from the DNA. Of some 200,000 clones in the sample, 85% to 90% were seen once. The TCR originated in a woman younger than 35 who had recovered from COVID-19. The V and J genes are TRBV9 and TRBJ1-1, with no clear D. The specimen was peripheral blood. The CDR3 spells CASSVEHKMNTEAFF. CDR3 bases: TGTGCCAGCAGCGTAGAGCATAAAATGAACACTGAAGCTTTCTTT. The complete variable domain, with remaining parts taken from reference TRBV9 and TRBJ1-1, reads DSGVTQTPKHLITATGQRVTLRCSPRSGDLSVYWYQQSLDQGLQFLIQYYNGEERAKGNILERFSAQQFPDLHSELNLSSLELGDSALYFCASSVEHKMNTEAFFGQGTRLTVV.